Described below is a single TCR beta chain sequence and its context. The protocol was immunoSEQ multiplex PCR, while the TCRdb copy is restricted to in-frame clones and leaves out a portion. Here the sample spans about 450,000 clones, 75% to 90% being singletons. The sample belongs to a study of Ad26.COV2.S vaccination and SARS-CoV-2 variants. As for the study in general: Ad26.COV2.S arm of COV1001 included the donor.

Treatment here: over 15 received Ad26.COV2.S at low or high dose, single or two shots; 5 received placebo; per-sample allocation not given. Specimen acquisition occurred on day 63 following the initial vaccine or placebo injection. Its platform was an Ad26 vector, and its expressed antigen was Wuhan-strain SARS-CoV-2 spike. Sequences were derived from peripheral blood, sampled in a trial of Ad26.COV2.S vaccine versus placebo. The source of this sequence is a person aged 18-65 years who received the Ad26.COV2.S COVID-19 vaccine or a placebo.

CDR3: CASIDTDATGELFF. The CDR3 nucleotides read TGCGCCAGCATAGACACCGACGCGACCGGGGAGCTGTTTTTT. The chain links TRBV5-1 to TRBJ2-2; no firm D call. CDR1 and CDR2 (germline): SGHRS, YFSETQ. V shed 6 bases and J shed 5 bases, with 14 bases lying between them. The CDR3 runs 14 residues.